These 13 T cell receptor beta chains were sequenced from one sample in a study of blood T cell repertoires in COVID-19 (dated by TCRdb to the early 2020s). To prepare the library, the immunoSEQ multiplex PCR assay was applied. Drawn from immuneACCESS, this table holds only the in-frame rearrangements with V and J called that TCRdb kept. Clones are partly lost; checked studies trace under half to an unresolved V gene and leave the rest unexplained. This sample has 250,000 to 350,000 clones in its table, and about four fifths of those were observed once. Approximately 15% of the sample is taken by the ten largest. Sequenced material: peripheral blood. Receptor source: a person aged 65-85 years with COVID-19, enrolled during active disease.

This clone occurred once. The chain is built from TRBV7-9 and TRBJ2-1; D possibly corresponds to TRBD2 (6 bases). V lost 5 bases, J lost 0 bases, and 8 bases lay in between. The CDR3 loop spans 14 amino acids. CDR1 and CDR2 (germline): SEHNR, FQNEAQ (reference sequence). The DNA for the CDR3 is TGTGCCAGCAGCGGGGGGACCTCCTACAATGAGCAGTTCTTC. Residues: CASSGGTSYNEQFF.

A single count supports this clone. The J gene is TRBJ2-5, the V gene TRBV5-1; maybe TRBD2 (6 bases). Trimming left V 2 bases short and J 0 bases short, with 11 bases between. The CDR3 contains 15 residues. In germline, CDR1 is SGHRS, CDR2 YFSETQ. This chain's CDR3 is CASSFVGGDQETQYF. The CDR3 nucleotides are TGCGCCAGCAGCTTTGTCGGCGGGGACCAAGAGACCCAGTACTTC. Together with reference TRBV5-1 and TRBJ2-5, the CDR3 gives the full variable domain: KAGVTQTPRYLIKTRGQQVTLSCSPISGHRSVSWYQQTPGQGLQFLFEYFSETQRNKGNFPGRFSGRQFSNSRSEMNVSTLELGDSALYLCASSFVGGDQETQYFGPGTRLLVL.

The sample holds one count of this clone. The chain combines TRBV10-3 with TRBJ2-5; maybe TRBD1 (5 bases). V was clipped by 4 bases and J by 7 bases, with 13 bases between them. CDR3 length: 13 residues. Germline lookup yields CDR1 ENHRY and CDR2 SYGVKD. CDR3 sequence (DNA): TGTGCCATCAGTGTCGAGGAAAGGGGGACCCAGTACTTC. It is translated as CAISVEERGTQYF.

This clone appeared a single time. The chain uses TRBV27 and TRBJ2-7, with D possibly matching TRBD2 (5 bases). The CDR3 length is 9 residues. V lost 11 bases and J 4 bases, leaving 6 bases between the germline ends. Germline assignment: CDR1 MNHEY and CDR2 SMNVEV (reference sequence). CDR3 DNA sequence: TGTGCCGGAGGATACGAGCAGTACTTC. This codes for CAGGYEQYF.

This chain uses TRBV5-6 with TRBJ2-1; 8 bases are shared with TRBD2. Germline V lookup: CDR1 SGHDT, CDR2 YYEEEE. The CDR3 has 16 amino acids. The J segment lost 3 bases and the V segment lost 2 bases, leaving 7 bases of the junction unmatched. The chain's CDR3 is CASSFRRGGLYNEQFF. CDR3 DNA: TGTGCCAGCAGCTTCCGACGGGGGGGCCTCTACAATGAGCAGTTCTTC.

CDR3 residues: CASSGHGTEDTDTQYF. In DNA, the CDR3 is TGTGCCAGCTCCGGGCACGGGACAGAGGACACAGATACGCAGTATTTT. The rearrangement links TRBV7-9 to TRBJ2-3; TRBD1 matches at 7 bases. Unmatched junction bases numbered 13, after V lost 8 bases and J lost 2 bases. Per germline, CDR1 SEHNR and CDR2 FQNEAQ (reference sequence). The CDR3 extends over 16 amino acids.

The genes are TRBV7-2 and TRBJ2-3, with 7 positions matching TRBD2. After removal of 1 base from V and 3 bases from J, the junction contained 4 bases not matched to a gene. The CDR3 runs to 15 residues. Germline CDR1 and CDR2: SGHTA and FQGNSA. The CDR3 reads CASSLEIGRTDTQYF. In nucleotides, the CDR3 is TGTGCCAGCAGCTTAGAGATCGGGAGGACAGATACGCAGTATTTT.

The genes are TRBV10-3 and TRBJ1-2; 7 bases fit TRBD1. The CDR3 has 14 amino acids. The germline gives CDR1 ENHRY, CDR2 SYGVKD. V lost 3 bases to trimming and J lost 4 bases; unmatched junction nucleotides: 5. The CDR3 DNA follows: TGTGCCATCAGTGACTGGGACAGCAGCTATGGCTACACCTTC. This encodes CAISDWDSSYGYTF.

V is TRBV15 and J is TRBJ1-1, with D tentatively TRBD1 (5 bases). The ends were cut back, 1 base at V and 4 bases at J, with 10 bases in the middle. From germline, CDR1 is LNHNV and CDR2 YYDKDF (reference sequence). The CDR3 consists of 14 residues. The CDR3 protein is CATSRAWGGTEAFF. CDR3 bases: TGTGCCACCAGCAGAGCGTGGGGGGGCACTGAAGCTTTCTTT. Looking up the rest from reference TRBV15 and TRBJ1-1 gives the full variable domain: DAMVIQNPRYQVTQFGKPVTLSCSQTLNHNVMYWYQQKSSQAPKLLFHYYDKDFNNEADTPDNFQSRRPNTSFCFLDIRSPGLGDTAMYLCATSRAWGGTEAFFGQGTRLTVV.

V and J are TRBV15 and TRBJ1-4; tentative D call: TRBD1 (5 bases). Between the trimmed V and J ends, which lost 3 bases and 8 bases, there was a span of 10 bases. Germline V gene data show CDR1 as LNHNV and CDR2 as YYDKDF (reference sequence). This CDR3 is built from 13 residues. CDR3 in amino acids: CATSRGPNEKLFF. DNA for the CDR3: TGTGCCACCAGCAGGGGGCCAAACGAAAAACTGTTTTTT.

The chain has TRBV7-3 and TRBJ2-1; 9 bases fit TRBD1. This CDR3 has 15 residues. The ends lost 5 bases at V and 6 bases at J; junction bases unmatched: 8. Germline values: CDR1 SGHTA, CDR2 FQGTGA. The CDR3 sequence is CASSREPGQGNEQFF. In DNA, the CDR3 is TGTGCCAGCAGCCGGGAACCGGGACAGGGCAATGAGCAGTTCTTC. The entire variable domain, with the rest obtained from reference TRBV7-3 and TRBJ2-1, is as follows: GAGVSQTPSNKVTEKGKYVELRCDPISGHTALYWYRQSLGQGPEFLIYFQGTGAADDSGLPNDRFFAVRPEGSVSTLKIQRTERGDSAVYLCASSREPGQGNEQFFGPGTRLTVL.

The V gene is TRBV27, the J gene TRBJ1-2, with D hard to call. This CDR3 has 14 amino acids. In germline, CDR1 is MNHEY, CDR2 SMNVEV (reference sequence). With 1 base removed from V and 2 bases from J, the gap between germline ends came to 8 bases. Written as DNA, the CDR3 is TGTGCCAGCAGTTTATATCCGGGGAACTATGGCTACACCTTC. Translating gives CASSLYPGNYGYTF.

The V call is TRBV28, the J call TRBJ1-2; perhaps TRBD1 as D (5 bases). The V end lost 2 bases, the J end lost 7 bases, and 17 bases lay between the germline ends. This CDR3 region has 15 residues. Germline CDR1 is MDHEN and CDR2 is SYDVKM. Here the CDR3 reads CASSLPFGGGGGYTF. The CDR3 bases are TGTGCCAGCAGTTTACCCTTCGGGGGTGGAGGTGGCTACACCTTC.